A single sample gave rise to the 24 T cell receptor beta chains below, sequenced in a study of cytomegalovirus exposure and HLA in healthy donors. This PCR relied on a set of 60 Vbeta primers and 13 Jbeta primers. TCRdb's copy holds only in-frame clones and misses some; the assay was immunoSEQ multiplex PCR. The data show some 79,000 clones, 63% seen once. Sequencing was done on a sample of PBMCs. Receptors originate from a woman aged 40 to 55 in good health and CMV-seropositive.

The chain is built from TRBV7-9 and TRBJ2-5; 9 nucleotides match TRBD2. V shed 6 bases, J shed 5 bases, and the junction held 16 bases outside the gene matches. The CDR3 has 17 amino acids. Germline CDR1 is SEHNR and CDR2 is FQNEAQ (reference sequence). CDR3 bases: TGTGCCAGCAGAGAAAGCTGGGCCGCTAGCGGGATGGAGACCCAGTACTTC. Protein sequence: CASRESWAASGMETQYF. Looking up the rest from reference TRBV7-9 and TRBJ2-5 gives the full variable domain: DTGVSQNPRHKITKRGQNVTFRCDPISEHNRLYWYRQTLGQGPEFLTYFQNEAQLEKSRLLSDRFSAERPKGSFSTLEIQRTEQGDSAMYLCASRESWAASGMETQYFGPGTRLLVL.

This chain uses TRBV11-2 with TRBJ2-5; TRBD2 agrees at 11 bases. This CDR3 is built from 17 residues. CDR1 and CDR2 (germline): SGHAT, FQNNGV. The trim removed 3 bases at V and 2 bases at J, leaving 8 bases unmatched. The CDR3 DNA follows: TGTGCCAGCAGCTTGTGGGCCGGGACTAGCGGACAAGAGACCCAGTACTTC. Its translation: CASSLWAGTSGQETQYF.

The rearrangement links TRBV5-4 to TRBJ1-1; D not resolved. With 0 bases removed from V and 11 bases from J, the gap between germline ends came to 14 bases. There are 13 residues in the CDR3. CDR1 is SGHNT, CDR2 YYREEE, per germline (reference sequence). In nucleotides, the CDR3 is TGTGCCAGCAGCTTGGCCGGGAATAATAAGGCTTTCTTT. It codes for CASSLAGNNKAFF.

The table lists this clone with a few counts. The chain links TRBV4-1 to TRBJ2-1, with TRBD2 matching over 7 bases. This CDR3 contains 15 residues. The V gene end was trimmed by 3 bases and the J gene end by 8 bases; junction bases not matched to a gene: 10. CDR1 and CDR2 from the germline V gene are MGHRA and YSYEKL. CDR3 in DNA: TGCGCCAGCAGCCACCCGGAACTAGCGAACGATGAGCAGTTCTTC. Translation gives CASSHPELANDEQFF.

In this sample, this clone turned up a few times. This sequence joins TRBV6-1 and TRBJ1-1, with a tentative D call TRBD1 (6 bases). Germline loops: CDR1 MNHNS, CDR2 SASEGT. CDR3 length: 15 residues. Trimming left V 0 bases short and J 6 bases short, with 14 bases between. For the CDR3, the DNA is TGTGCCAGCAGTGAAGCGAACAGGGAATTCTCTGAAGCTTTCTTT. As protein: CASSEANREFSEAFF.

This chain uses TRBV7-2 with TRBJ1-2; 7 nucleotides match TRBD1. The CDR3 spans 14 residues. Germline V gives CDR1 SGHTA, CDR2 FQGNSA. V gave up 2 bases and J gave up 0 bases; unmatched junction bases: 0. CDR3 sequence: CASSLQGANYGYTF. CDR3 in DNA: TGTGCCAGCAGCTTACAGGGGGCTAACTATGGCTACACCTTC.

This clone was seen only a few times. The chain joins TRBV6-6 to TRBJ2-5; 9 bases agree with TRBD1. Unmatched junction bases numbered 5, after V lost 6 bases and J lost 6 bases. The CDR3 sequence is 13 residues long. Germline assignment: CDR1 MNHNY and CDR2 SVGAGI (reference sequence). CDR3 sequence: CASSDRGLKTQYF. The CDR3 region has the DNA TGTGCCAGCAGCGACAGGGGGTTGAAGACCCAGTACTTC.

This clone was counted between two and nine times. The rearrangement joins TRBV9 to TRBJ2-5; possibly TRBD1 for D (6 bases). This CDR3 region has 14 residues. Germline loops: CDR1 SGDLS, CDR2 YYNGEE. Trimming cost V 4 bases and J 5 bases, with 15 bases left between them. CDR3 region: CASSSRTQGETQYF. As DNA, the CDR3 is TGTGCCAGCAGCTCGAGGACTCAGGGGGAGACCCAGTACTTC.

The gene calls are TRBV5-1 and TRBJ2-7, with TRBD1 as a possible D gene (6 bases). V was cut by 3 bases and J by 2 bases, with 15 bases left in between. CDR3 size: 15 residues. CDR1 and CDR2 from the germline V gene are SGHRS and YFSETQ. CDR3 coding DNA: TGCGCCAGCAGCTCGTACCGGGACACGGCCTACGAGCAGTACTTC. Translating it yields CASSSYRDTAYEQYF.

The chain joins TRBV28 to TRBJ1-5, with D unresolved. Germline V gene lookup returns CDR1 MDHEN and CDR2 SYDVKM. Trimming pared 9 bases from V and 3 bases from J, leaving 33 bases between. This CDR3 spans 20 amino acids. CDR3 in amino acids: CASSGEGRTLMGGFNQPQHF. For the CDR3, the DNA is TGTGCCAGTTCAGGAGAGGGCCGCACCCTTATGGGTGGGTTCAATCAGCCCCAGCATTTT.

This rearrangement joins TRBV7-8 to TRBJ1-5; D may be TRBD1 (6 bases). Germline V gene sequence: CDR1 SGHVS, CDR2 FQNEAQ. This CDR3 has 18 residues. Trimming took off 4 bases at V and 7 bases at J, with 26 bases between the two ends. The DNA of the CDR3 is TGTGCCAGCAGCTCCCCGGTGGGGGGGCAAACGGTCCGCCAGCCCCAGCATTTT. Translation gives CASSSPVGGQTVRQPQHF.

The rearrangement uses TRBV6-5 and TRBJ2-7; weak D call: TRBD2 (5 bases). The CDR3 sequence is 14 residues long. Trimming pared 5 bases from V and 3 bases from J, leaving 14 bases between. Germline CDR1 and CDR2: MNHEY and SVGAGI. The CDR3 DNA reads as TGTGCCAGCAGTCTTTCGGGGATTCGCTACGAGCAGTACTTC. Translating it yields CASSLSGIRYEQYF.

The genes are TRBV7-8 and TRBJ1-1, with a possible D match to TRBD1 (6 bases). CDR1 and CDR2 from the germline V gene are SGHVS and FQNEAQ. The CDR3 totals 16 residues. V was trimmed by 1 base and J by 0 bases, leaving 12 bases between them. The CDR3 protein is CASSLVGGQLNTEAFF. The CDR3 nucleotides are TGTGCCAGCAGCTTAGTGGGGGGGCAGTTGAACACTGAAGCTTTCTTT.

V and J are TRBV28 and TRBJ2-5; TRBD1 is a possible D gene (5 bases). The end of the DNA is better explained by TRBJ2-7, so the J call may be wrong. The germline CDR1 and CDR2 sequences are MDHEN and SYDVKM. The CDR3 totals 13 residues. DNA for the CDR3: TGTGCCAGCGGGGTAGGGGTCCCTCTCGAGCAGTACTTC. This encodes CASGVGVPLEQYF.

This clone has just a few counts. The rearrangement links TRBV11-3 to TRBJ1-1; weak D call: TRBD1 (5 bases). Germline values: CDR1 SGHNT, CDR2 YENEEA. This CDR3 region has 15 residues. Deletions cut 1 base from V and 3 bases from J, with 12 bases between. In nucleotides, the CDR3 is TGTGCCAGCAGCTTAGGCGGCAGACAGTACACTGAAGCTTTCTTT. This gives the protein CASSLGGRQYTEAFF.

Here the CDR3 DNA reads TGTGCCAGCAGCGGAACGGGACTAGCGGCCTACGAGCAGTACTTC. It is translated as CASSGTGLAAYEQYF. This rearrangement joins TRBV11-2 to TRBJ2-7; 11 bases agree with TRBD2. The V segment lost 5 bases and the J segment 2 bases; nucleotides outside the gene matches: 5. This CDR3 contains 15 residues. Per the germline V gene, CDR1 is SGHAT and CDR2 is FQNNGV.

The chain employs TRBV15 and TRBJ1-5, with 9 positions matching TRBD1. J was trimmed by 2 bases and V by 0 bases; bases with no gene match: 2. The CDR3 is 16 residues long. Germline CDR1 and CDR2: LNHNV and YYDKDF (reference sequence). The CDR3 loop reads CATSRERTGGNQPQHF. The CDR3 coding sequence is TGTGCCACCAGCAGAGAAAGGACAGGGGGCAATCAGCCCCAGCATTTT.

This clone was observed a handful of times. The rearrangement uses TRBV19 and TRBJ2-5, with 9 positions matching TRBD1. Germline assignment: CDR1 LNHDA and CDR2 SQIVND (reference sequence). J was trimmed by 4 bases and V by 6 bases; bases with no gene match: 6. The CDR3 consists of 14 residues. CDR3: CASRLTGGGETQYF. The CDR3 nucleotides are TGTGCCAGTAGGCTAACAGGGGGCGGAGAGACCCAGTACTTC.

The chain joins TRBV9 to TRBJ2-1, with a possible D match to TRBD2 (5 bases). V was shortened by 3 bases and J by 0 bases, with 13 bases between the two germline ends. The CDR3 is 16 residues long. Germline CDR1 reads SGDLS; CDR2 reads YYNGEE. For the CDR3, the DNA is TGTGCCAGCAGCGGTACCCGGGGAGTCTCCTACAATGAGCAGTTCTTC. Amino acid sequence: CASSGTRGVSYNEQFF.

This chain uses TRBV19 with TRBJ2-7; D is ambiguous. Germline V gives CDR1 LNHDA, CDR2 SQIVND (reference sequence). V gave up 9 bases and J gave up 5 bases, with 17 bases separating them. CDR3 length: 13 residues. The CDR3 loop reads CASQFGLRNEQYF. The CDR3 bases are TGTGCCAGCCAATTCGGTCTCCGTAACGAGCAGTACTTC.

This clone was seen more than once but under ten times. For the CDR3, the DNA is TGTGCCAGCAGTTTAGAGCCTAGCGGGAGAGTAGAGACCCAGTACTTC. Its protein is CASSLEPSGRVETQYF. This sequence joins TRBV28 and TRBJ2-5; 10 bases are a match to TRBD2. V dropped 2 bases and J dropped 4; count of bases not matched to a gene: 7. The germline gives CDR1 MDHEN, CDR2 SYDVKM. The CDR3 spans 16 residues.

This clone showed up just once. The CDR3 region has the DNA TGCGCCAGCAGCCAAGCAGGTGGGACAGATACGCAGTATTTT. It translates to CASSQAGGTDTQYF. The rearrangement links TRBV4-3 to TRBJ2-3, with D unresolved. The V gene lost 1 base and the J gene lost 3 bases, with 8 bases spanning the gap. Germline V lookup: CDR1 LGHNA, CDR2 YSLEER. This CDR3 region has 14 residues.

This clone was seen a handful of times. The rearrangement links TRBV28 to TRBJ1-2; 9 bases fit TRBD1. After removal of 5 bases from V and 4 bases from J, the junction contained 17 bases not matched to a gene. The CDR3 covers 18 residues. The germline CDR1 and CDR2 sequences are MDHEN and SYDVKM. Written as DNA, the CDR3 is TGTGCCAGCAGTCCCGGGACAGGGTTCGTGTCTAGTACCTATGGCTACACCTTC. Residues: CASSPGTGFVSSTYGYTF.

This sequence joins TRBV11-2 and TRBJ1-4, with a weak D call TRBD1 (6 bases). Trimming pared 4 bases from V and 4 bases from J, leaving 13 bases between. This CDR3 has 15 residues. The germline CDR1 and CDR2 sequences are SGHAT and FQNNGV. The CDR3: CASSSWTADNEKLFF. The CDR3 nucleotides read TGTGCCAGCAGCTCGTGGACAGCTGATAATGAAAAACTGTTTTTT.